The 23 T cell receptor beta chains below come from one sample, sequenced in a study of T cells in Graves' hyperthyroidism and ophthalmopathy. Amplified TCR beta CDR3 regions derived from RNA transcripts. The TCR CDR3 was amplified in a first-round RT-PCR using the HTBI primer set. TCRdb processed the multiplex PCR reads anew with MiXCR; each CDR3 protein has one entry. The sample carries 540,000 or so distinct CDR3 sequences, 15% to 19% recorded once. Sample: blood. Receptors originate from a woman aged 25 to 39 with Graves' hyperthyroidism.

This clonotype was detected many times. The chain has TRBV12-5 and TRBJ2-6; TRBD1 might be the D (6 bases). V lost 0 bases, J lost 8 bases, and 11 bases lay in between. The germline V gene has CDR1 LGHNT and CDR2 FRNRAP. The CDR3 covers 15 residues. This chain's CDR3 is CASGLVPQGTNVLTF. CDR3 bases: TGTGCTAGTGGTTTGGTACCCCAGGGGACCAACGTCCTGACTTTC.

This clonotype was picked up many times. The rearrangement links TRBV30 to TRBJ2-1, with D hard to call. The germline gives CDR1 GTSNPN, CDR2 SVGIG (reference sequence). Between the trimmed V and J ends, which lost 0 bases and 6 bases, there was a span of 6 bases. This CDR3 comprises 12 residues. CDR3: CAWSVAGNEQFF. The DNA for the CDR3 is TGTGCCTGGAGTGTAGCTGGCAATGAGCAGTTCTTC.

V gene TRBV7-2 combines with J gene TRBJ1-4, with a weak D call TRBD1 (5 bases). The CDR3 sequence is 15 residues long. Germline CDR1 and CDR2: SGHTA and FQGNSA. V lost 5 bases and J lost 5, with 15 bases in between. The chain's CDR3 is CASSPLGGGNEKLFF. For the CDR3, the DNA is TGTGCCAGCAGCCCCCTGGGCGGGGGGAATGAAAAACTGTTTTTT.

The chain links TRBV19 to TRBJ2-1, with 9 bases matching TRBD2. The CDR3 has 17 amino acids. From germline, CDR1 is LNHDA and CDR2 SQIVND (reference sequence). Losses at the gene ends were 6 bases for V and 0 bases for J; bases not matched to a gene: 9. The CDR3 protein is CASSGTSPPSSYNEQFF. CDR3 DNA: TGTGCCAGTAGCGGGACTAGCCCGCCAAGCTCCTACAATGAGCAGTTCTTC.

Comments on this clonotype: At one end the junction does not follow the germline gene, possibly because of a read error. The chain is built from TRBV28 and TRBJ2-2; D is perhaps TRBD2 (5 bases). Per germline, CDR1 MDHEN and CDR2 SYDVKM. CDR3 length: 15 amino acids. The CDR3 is CASRYLTVYTGELLF. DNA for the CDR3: TGTGCCAGCAGGTATTTGACCGTGTACACCGGGGAGCTGCTTTTT.

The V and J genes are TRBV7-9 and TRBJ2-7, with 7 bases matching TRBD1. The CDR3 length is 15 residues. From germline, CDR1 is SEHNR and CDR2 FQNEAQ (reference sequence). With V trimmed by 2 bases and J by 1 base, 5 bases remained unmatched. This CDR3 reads CASSLPRQGSYEQYF. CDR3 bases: TGTGCCAGCAGCTTACCCCGACAGGGTTCCTACGAGCAGTACTTC.

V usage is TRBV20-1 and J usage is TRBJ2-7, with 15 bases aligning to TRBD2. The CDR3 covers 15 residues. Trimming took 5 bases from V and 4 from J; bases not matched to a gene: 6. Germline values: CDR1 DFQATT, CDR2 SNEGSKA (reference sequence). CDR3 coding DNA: TGCAGTGCTGCGGGACTAGCGGGAGGCCCATACGAGCAGTACTTC. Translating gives CSAAGLAGGPYEQYF.

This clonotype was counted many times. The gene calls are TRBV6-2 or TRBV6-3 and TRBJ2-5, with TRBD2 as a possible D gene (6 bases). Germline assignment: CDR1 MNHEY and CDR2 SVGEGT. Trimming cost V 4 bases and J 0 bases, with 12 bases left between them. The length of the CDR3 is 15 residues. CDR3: CASSSGTEYQETQYF. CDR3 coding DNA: TGTGCCAGCAGTTCCGGGACTGAGTACCAAGAGACCCAGTACTTC.

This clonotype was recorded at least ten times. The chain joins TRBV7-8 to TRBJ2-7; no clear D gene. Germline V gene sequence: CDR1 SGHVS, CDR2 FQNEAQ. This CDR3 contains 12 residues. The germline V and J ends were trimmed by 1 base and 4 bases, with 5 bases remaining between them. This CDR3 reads CASSLVDYEQYF. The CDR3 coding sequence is TGTGCCAGCAGCTTAGTCGATTACGAGCAGTACTTC.

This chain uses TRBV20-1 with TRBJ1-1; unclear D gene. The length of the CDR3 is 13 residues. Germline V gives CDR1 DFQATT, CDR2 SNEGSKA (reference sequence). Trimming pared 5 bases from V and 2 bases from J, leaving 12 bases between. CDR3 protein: CSALDPGNTEAFF. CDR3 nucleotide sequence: TGCAGTGCTTTAGATCCGGGCAACACTGAAGCTTTCTTT.

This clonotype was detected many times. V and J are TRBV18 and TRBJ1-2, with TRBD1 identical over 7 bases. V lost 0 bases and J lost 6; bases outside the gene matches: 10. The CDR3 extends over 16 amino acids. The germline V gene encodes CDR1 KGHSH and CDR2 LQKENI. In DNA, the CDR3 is TGTGCCAGCTCACCACCTACTCGGGACAGCCTCGATGGCTACACCTTC. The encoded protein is CASSPPTRDSLDGYTF.

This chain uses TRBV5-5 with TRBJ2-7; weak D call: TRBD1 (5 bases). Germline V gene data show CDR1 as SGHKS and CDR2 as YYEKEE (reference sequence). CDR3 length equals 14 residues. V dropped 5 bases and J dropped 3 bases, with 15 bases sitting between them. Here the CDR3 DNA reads TGTGCCAGCAGATCGACAGCAGACCTCTACGAGCAGTACTTC. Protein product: CASRSTADLYEQYF.

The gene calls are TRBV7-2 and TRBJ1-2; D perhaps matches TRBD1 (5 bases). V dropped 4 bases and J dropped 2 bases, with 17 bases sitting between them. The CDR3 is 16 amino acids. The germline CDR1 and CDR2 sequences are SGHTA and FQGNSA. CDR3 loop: CASSSGGWDANYGYTF. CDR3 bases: TGTGCCAGCAGCTCCGGCGGTTGGGACGCCAACTATGGCTACACCTTC.

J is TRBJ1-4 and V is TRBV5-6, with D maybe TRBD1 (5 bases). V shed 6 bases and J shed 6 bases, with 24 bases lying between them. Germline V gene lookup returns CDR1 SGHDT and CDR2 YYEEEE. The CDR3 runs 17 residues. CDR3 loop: CASIEEGDRAKDEKLFF. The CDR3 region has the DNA TGTGCCAGCATCGAAGAAGGGGATAGGGCCAAGGATGAAAAACTGTTTTTT. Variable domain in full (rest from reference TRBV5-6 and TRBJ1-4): DAGVTQSPTHLIKTRGQQVTLRCSPKSGHDTVSWYQQALGQGPQFIFQYYEEEERQRGNFPDRFSGHQFPNYSSELNVNALLLGDSALYLCASIEEGDRAKDEKLFFGSGTQLSVL.

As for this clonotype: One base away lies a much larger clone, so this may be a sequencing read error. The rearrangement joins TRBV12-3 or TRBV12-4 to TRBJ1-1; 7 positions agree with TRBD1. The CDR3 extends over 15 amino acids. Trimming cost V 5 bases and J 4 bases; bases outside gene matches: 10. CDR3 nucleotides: TGTGCCAGCAGTCAGACAGGGATGGGCACCACTGAAGCTTTCTTT. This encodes CASSQTGMGTTEAFF.

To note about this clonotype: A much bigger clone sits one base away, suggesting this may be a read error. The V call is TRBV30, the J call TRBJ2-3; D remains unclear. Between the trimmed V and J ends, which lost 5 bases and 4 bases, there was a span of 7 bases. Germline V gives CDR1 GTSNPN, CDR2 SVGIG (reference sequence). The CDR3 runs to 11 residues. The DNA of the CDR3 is TGTGCCTGGGACTTCGCAGATACGCAGTATTTT. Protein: CAWDFADTQYF.

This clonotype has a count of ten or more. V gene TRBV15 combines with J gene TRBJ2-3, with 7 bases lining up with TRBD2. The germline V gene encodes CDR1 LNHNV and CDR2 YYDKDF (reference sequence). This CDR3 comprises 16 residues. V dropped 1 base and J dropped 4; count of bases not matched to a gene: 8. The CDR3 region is CATSRGRGEGADTQYF. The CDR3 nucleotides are TGTGCCACCAGCAGAGGGAGAGGGGAGGGAGCAGATACGCAGTATTTT. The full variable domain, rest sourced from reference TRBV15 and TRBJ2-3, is DAMVIQNPRYQVTQFGKPVTLSCSQTLNHNVMYWYQQKSSQAPKLLFHYYDKDFNNEADTPDNFQSRRPNTSFCFLDIRSPGLGDTAMYLCATSRGRGEGADTQYFGPGTRLTVL.

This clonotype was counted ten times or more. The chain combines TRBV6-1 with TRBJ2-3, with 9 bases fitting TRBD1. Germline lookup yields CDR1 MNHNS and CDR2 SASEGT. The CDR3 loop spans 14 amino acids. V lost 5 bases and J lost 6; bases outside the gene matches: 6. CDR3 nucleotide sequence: TGTGCCAGCAGTAAGGGGACAGGGCCCGATACGCAGTATTTT. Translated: CASSKGTGPDTQYF.

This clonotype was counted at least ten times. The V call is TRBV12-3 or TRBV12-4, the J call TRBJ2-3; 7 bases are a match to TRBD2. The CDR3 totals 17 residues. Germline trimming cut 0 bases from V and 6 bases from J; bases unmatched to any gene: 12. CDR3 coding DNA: TGTGCCAGCAGTTTAGCGCTGGGGTTGGCTAGCGGCGATACGCAGTATTTT. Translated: CASSLALGLASGDTQYF.

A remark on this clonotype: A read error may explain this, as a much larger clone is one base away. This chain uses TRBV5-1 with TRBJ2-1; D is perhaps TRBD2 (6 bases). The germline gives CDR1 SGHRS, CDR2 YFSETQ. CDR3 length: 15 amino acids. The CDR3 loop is CVSSLAEGLFNEQFF. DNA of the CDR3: TGCGTCAGCAGCTTGGCGGAGGGCCTTTTTAATGAGCAGTTCTTC.

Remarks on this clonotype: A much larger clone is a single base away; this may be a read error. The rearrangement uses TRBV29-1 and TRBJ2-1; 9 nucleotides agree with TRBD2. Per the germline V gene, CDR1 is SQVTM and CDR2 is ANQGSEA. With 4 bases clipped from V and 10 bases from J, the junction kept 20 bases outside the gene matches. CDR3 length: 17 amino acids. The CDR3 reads CSVGSWREGSIGQEQFF. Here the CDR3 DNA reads TGCAGCGTTGGGTCGTGGCGGGAGGGGAGCATTGGGCAAGAGCAGTTCTTC.

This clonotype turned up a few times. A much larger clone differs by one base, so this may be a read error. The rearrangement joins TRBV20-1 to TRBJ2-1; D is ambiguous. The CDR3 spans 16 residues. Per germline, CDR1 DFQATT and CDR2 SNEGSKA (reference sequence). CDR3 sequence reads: CSARDPFGGSCNEQFF. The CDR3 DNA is TGCAGTGCTAGAGATCCGTTCGGCGGCTCCTGCAATGAGCAGTTCTTC.

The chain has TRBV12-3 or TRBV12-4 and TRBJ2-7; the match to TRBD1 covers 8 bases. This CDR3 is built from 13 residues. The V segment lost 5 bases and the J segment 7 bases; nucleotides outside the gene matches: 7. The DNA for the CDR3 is TGTGCCAGCAGTGGACAGGGAGTGAGGGAGCAGTACTTC. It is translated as CASSGQGVREQYF.